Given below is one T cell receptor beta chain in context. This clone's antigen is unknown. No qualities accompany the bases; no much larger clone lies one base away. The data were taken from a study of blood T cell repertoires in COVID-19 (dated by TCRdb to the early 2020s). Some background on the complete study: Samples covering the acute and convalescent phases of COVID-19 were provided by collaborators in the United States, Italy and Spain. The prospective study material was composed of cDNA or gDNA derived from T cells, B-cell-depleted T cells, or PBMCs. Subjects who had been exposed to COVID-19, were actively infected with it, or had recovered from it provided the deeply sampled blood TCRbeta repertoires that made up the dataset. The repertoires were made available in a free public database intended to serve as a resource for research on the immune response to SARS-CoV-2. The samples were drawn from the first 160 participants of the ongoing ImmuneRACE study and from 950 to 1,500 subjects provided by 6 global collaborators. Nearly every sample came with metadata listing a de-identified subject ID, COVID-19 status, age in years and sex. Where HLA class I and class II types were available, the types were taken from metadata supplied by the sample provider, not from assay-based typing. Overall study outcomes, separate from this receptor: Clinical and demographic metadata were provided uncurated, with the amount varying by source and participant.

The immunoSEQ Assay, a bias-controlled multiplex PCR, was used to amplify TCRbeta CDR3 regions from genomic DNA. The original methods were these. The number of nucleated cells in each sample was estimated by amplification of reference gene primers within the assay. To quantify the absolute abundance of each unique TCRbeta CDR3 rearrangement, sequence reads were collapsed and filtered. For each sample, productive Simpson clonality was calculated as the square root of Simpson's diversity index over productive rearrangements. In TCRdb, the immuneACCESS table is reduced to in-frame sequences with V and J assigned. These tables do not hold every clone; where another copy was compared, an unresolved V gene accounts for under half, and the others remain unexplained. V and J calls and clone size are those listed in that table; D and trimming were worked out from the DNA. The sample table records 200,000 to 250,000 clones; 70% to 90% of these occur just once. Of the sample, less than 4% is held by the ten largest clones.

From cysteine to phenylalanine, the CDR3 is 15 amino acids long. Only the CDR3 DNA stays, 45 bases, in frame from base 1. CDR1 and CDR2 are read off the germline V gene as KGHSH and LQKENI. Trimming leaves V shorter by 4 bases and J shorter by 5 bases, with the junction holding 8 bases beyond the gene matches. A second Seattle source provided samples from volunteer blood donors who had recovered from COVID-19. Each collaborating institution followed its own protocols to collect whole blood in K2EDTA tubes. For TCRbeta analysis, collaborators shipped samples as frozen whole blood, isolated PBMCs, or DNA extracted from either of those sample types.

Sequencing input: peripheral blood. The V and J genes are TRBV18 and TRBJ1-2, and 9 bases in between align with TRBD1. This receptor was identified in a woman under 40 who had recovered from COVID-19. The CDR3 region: CASSLGTGRAYGYTF. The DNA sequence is TGTGCCAGCTCACTCGGGACAGGGCGAGCGTATGGCTACACCTTC.